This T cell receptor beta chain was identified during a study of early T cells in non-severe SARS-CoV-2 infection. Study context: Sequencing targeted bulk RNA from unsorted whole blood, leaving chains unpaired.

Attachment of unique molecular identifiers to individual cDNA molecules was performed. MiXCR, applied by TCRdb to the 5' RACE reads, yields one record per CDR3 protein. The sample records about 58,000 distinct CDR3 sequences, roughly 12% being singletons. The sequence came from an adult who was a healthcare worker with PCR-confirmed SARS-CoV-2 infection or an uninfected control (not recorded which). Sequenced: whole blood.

This chain's CDR3 is CAISESDHTSTDTQYF. For the CDR3, the DNA is TGTGCCATCAGTGAGTCGGACCATACTAGCACAGATACGCAGTATTTT. The chain uses TRBV10-3 and TRBJ2-3; no firm D call. This CDR3 contains 16 residues. V gave up 0 bases and J gave up 0 bases, with 10 bases separating them. Looked up from germline, CDR1 is ENHRY and CDR2 is SYGVKD.